This T cell receptor beta chain was sequenced for a study of T-cell reconstitution after alpha-beta-depleted transplantation in children. The germline V and J ends were trimmed by 3 bases and 4 bases, with 9 bases remaining between them. This CDR3 contains 13 residues. Unique molecular identifiers were used to barcode this TCRbeta library. TCRdb reanalysed the PCR reads using MiXCR and keeps one entry per CDR3 protein. The table lists hundreds of thousands of distinct CDR3 sequences, roughly a tenth of them singletons. The receptor was isolated from a human donor who donated a stem cell graft to a child with acute lymphoblastic leukemia. The V call is TRBV12-3 or TRBV12-4, the J call TRBJ1-2; D might be TRBD1 (6 bases). The sample here was PBMCs from the stem cell graft donor, taken from the stem cell graft. The CDR3 DNA reads TGTGCCAGCAGTTTCCCGGACAGCTATGGCTACACCTTC. It yields the protein CASSFPDSYGYTF.